This T cell receptor beta chain came from a study of cytomegalovirus exposure and HLA in healthy donors. Study-wide points: Per published reports, the classifier diagnosed cytomegalovirus status with high specificity and sensitivity. Earlier analysis looked at TCR beta V segments, and most were productive about 90% or about 30% of the time. A later analysis showed TCR association rates differing by HLA locus, peaking at DRB1 and lowest at HLA-C.

At collection, donors were nominally healthy, but unrecorded immune exposures were probable. The germline V gene has CDR1 LNHDA and CDR2 SQIVND (reference sequence). The length of the CDR3 is 13 residues. Trimming took 11 bases from V and 4 from J; bases not matched to a gene: 10. Vbeta (60) and Jbeta (13) primers were used in the PCR. TCRdb's table, derived via immunoSEQ multiplex PCR, lists solely in-frame clones and lacks some. Of roughly 100,000 clones listed, about 78% are singletons. A note on this clone: Antigen unknown.

Material: PBMCs. This chain joins TRBV19 and TRBJ2-7; 8 nucleotides match TRBD1. The TCR comes from a man between 25 and 39 years old in good health and CMV-seronegative. CDR3 residues: CASTQGAPYEQYF. CDR3 coding DNA: TGTGCCTCCACCCAGGGGGCCCCTTACGAGCAGTACTTC.